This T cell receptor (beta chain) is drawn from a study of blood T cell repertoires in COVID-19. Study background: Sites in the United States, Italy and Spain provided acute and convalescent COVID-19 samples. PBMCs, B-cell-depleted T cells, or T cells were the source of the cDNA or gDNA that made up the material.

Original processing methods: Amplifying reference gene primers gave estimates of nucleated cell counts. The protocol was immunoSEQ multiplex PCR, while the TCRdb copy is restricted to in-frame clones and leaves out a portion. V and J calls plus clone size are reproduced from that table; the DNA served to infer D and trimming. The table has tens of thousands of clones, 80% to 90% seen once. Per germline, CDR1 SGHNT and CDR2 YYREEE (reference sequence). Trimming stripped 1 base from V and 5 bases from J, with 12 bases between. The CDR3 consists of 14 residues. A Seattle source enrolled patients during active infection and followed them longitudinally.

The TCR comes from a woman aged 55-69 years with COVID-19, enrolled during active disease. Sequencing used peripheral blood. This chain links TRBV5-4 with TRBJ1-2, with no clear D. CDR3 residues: CASSLSQAGYGYTF. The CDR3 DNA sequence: TGTGCCAGCAGCTTGTCCCAGGCTGGATATGGCTACACCTTC.